This T cell receptor (beta chain) was obtained from a study of technical replicates of blood from several donors. Sequencing used immunoSEQ multiplex PCR; TCRdb keeps in-frame clones, though not all of them. The sample yields fewer than 85,000 clones, about 96% seen once. Deletions cut 7 bases from V and 1 base from J, with 18 bases between. CDR1 is LNHDA and CDR2 is SQIVND in the germline V gene (reference sequence). The CDR3 length is 16 residues. The V call is TRBV19, the J call TRBJ2-3; D might be TRBD1 (6 bases). The source material was T cells isolated from PBMCs. The clonotype was recovered from a human donor in good health. The CDR3 sequence is CASNPARQEGTDTQYF. The CDR3 DNA reads as TGTGCCAGTAATCCCGCCAGACAGGAAGGCACAGATACGCAGTATTTT.